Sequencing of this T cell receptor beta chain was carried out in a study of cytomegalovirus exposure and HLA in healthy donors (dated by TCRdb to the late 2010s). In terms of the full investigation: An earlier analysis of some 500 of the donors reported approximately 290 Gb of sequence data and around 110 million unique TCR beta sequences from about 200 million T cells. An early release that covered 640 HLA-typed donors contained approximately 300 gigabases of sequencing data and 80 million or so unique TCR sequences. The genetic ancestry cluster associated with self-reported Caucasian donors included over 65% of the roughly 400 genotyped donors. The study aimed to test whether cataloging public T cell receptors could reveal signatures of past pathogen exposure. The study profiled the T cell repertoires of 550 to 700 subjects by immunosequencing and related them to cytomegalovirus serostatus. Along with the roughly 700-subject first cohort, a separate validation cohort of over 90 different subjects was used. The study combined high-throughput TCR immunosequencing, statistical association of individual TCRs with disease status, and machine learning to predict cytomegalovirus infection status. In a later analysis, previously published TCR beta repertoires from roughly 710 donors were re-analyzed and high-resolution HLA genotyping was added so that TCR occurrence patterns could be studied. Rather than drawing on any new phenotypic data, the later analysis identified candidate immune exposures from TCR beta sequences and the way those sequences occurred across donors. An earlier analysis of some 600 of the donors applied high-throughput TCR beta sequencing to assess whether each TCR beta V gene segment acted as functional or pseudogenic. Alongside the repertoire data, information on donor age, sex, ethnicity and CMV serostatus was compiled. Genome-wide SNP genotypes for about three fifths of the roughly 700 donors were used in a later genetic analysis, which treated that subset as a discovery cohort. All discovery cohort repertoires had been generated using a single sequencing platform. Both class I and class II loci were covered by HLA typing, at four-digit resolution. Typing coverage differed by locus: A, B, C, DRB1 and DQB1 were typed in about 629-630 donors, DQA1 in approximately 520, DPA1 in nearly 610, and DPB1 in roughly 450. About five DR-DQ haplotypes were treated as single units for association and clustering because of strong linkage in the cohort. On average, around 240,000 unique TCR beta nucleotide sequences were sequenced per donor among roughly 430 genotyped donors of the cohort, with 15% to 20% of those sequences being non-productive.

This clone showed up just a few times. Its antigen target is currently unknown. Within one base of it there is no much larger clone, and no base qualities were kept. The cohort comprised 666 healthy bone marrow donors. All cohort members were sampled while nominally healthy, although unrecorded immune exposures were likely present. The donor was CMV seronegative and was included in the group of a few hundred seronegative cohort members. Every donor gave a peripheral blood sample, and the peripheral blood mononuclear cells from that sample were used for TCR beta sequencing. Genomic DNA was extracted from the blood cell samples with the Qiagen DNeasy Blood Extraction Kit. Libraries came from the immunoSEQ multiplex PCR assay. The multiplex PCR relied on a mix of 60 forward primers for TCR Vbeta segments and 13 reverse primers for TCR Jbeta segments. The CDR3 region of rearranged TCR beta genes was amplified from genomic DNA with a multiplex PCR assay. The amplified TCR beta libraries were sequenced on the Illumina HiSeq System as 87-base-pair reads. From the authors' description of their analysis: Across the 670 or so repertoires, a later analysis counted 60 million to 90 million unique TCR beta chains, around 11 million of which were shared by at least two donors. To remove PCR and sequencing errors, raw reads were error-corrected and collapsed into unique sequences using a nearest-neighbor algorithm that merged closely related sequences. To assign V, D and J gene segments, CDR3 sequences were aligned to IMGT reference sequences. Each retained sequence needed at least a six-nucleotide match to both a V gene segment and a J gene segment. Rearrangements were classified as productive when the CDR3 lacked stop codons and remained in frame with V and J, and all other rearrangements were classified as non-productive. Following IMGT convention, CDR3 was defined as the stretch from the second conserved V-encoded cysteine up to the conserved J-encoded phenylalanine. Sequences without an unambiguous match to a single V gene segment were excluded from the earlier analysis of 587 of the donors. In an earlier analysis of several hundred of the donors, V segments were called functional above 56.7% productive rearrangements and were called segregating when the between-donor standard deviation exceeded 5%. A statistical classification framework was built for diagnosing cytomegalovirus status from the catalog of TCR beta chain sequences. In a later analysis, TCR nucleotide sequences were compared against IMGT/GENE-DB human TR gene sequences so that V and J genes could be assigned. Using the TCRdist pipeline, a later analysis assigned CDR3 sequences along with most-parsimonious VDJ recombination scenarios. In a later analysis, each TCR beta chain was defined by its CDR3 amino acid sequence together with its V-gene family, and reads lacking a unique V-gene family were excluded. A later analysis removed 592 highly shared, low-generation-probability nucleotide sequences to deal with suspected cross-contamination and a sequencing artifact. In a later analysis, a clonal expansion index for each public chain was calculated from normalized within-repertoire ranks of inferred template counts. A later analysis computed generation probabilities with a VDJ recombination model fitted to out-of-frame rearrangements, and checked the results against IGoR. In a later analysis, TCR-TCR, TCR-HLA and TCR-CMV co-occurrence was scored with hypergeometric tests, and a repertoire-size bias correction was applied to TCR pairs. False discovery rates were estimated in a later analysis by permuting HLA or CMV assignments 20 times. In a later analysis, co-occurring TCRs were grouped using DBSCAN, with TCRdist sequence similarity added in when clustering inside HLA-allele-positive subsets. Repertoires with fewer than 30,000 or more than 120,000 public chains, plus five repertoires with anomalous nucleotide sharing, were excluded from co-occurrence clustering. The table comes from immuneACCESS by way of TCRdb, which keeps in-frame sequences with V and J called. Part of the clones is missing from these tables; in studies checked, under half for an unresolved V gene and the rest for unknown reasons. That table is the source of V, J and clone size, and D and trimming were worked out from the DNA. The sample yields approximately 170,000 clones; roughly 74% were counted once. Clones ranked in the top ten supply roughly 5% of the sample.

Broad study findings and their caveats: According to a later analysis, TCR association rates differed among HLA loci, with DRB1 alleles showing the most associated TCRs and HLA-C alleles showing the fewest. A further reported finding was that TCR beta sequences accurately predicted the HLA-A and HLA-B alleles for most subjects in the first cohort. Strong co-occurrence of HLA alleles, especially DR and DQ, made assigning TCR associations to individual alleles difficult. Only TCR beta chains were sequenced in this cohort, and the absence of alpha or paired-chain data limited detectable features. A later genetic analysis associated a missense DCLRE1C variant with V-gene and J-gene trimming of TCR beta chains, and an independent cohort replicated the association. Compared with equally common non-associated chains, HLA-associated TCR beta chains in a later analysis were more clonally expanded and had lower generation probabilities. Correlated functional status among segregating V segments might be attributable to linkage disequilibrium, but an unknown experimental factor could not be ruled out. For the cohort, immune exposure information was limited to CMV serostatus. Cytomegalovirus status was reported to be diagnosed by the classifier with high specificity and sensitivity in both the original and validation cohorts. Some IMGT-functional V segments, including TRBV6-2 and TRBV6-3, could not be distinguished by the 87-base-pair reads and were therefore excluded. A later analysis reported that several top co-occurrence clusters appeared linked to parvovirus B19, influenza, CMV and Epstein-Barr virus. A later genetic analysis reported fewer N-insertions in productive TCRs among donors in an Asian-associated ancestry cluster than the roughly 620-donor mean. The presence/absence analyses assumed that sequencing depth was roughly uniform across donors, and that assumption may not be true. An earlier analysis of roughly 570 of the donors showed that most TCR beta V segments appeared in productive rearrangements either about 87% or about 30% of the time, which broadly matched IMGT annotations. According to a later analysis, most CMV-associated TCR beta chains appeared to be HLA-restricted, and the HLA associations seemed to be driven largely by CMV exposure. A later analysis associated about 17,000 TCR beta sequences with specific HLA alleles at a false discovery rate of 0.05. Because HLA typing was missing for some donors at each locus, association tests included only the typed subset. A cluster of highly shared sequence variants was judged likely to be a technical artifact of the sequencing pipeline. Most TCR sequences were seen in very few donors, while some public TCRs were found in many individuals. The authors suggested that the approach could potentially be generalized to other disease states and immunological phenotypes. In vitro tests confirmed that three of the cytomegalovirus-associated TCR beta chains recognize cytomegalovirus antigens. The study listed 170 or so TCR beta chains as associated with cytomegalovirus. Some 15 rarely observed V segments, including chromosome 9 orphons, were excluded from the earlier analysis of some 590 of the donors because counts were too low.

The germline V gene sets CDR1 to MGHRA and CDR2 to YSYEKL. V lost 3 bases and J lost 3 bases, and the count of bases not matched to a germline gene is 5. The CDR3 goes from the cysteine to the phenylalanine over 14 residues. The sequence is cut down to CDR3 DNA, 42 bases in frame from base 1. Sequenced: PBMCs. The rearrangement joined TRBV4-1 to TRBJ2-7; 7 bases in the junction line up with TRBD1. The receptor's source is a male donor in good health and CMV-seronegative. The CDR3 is CASSHPGTDYEQYF. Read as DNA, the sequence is TGCGCCAGCAGCCACCCCGGGACAGACTACGAGCAGTACTTC.